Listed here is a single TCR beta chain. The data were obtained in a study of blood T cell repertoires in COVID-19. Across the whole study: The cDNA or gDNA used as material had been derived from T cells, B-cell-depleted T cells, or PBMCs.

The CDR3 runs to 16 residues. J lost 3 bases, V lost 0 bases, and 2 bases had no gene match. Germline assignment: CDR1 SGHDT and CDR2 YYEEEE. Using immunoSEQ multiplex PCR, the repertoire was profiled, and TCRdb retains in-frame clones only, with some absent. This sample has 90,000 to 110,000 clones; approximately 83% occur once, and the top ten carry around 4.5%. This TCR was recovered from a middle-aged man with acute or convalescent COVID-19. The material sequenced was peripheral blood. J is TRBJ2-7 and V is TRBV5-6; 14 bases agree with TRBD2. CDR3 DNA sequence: TGTGCCAGCAGCTTGGTAGGGACTAGCGGGAGCTACGAGCAGTACTTC. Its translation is CASSLVGTSGSYEQYF.